What follows describes a single T cell receptor (beta chain). The sample originates from a study of cytomegalovirus exposure and HLA in healthy donors. It was with 60 Vbeta and 13 Jbeta primers that the PCR ran. The assay was immunoSEQ multiplex PCR, and TCRdb's table has in-frame clones only and misses some. The table lists 150,000 to 200,000 clones, approximately 72% of them singletons. Germline CDR1 and CDR2: DFQATT and SNEGSKA (reference sequence). The CDR3 totals 11 residues. With 4 bases removed from V and 2 bases from J, the gap between germline ends came to 4 bases. The sample was PBMCs. The receptor was isolated from a man in his forties in good health and CMV-seropositive. The chain combines TRBV20-1 with TRBJ2-3; D unclear. Written as DNA, the CDR3 is TGCAGTGCTACATTCACAGATACGCAGTATTTT. Its protein is CSATFTDTQYF.